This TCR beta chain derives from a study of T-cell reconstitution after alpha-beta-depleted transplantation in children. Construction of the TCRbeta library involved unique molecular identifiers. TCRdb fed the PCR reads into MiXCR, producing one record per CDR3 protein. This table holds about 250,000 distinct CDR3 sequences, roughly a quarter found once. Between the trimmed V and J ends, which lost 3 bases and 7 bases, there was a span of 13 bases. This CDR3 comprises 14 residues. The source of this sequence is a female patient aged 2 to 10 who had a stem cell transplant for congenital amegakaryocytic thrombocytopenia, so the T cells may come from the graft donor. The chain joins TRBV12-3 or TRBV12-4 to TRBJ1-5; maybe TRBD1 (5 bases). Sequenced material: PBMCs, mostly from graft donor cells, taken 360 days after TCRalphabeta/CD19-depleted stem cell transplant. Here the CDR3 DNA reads TGTGCCAGCAGTTTCGGGACCTTTGGACAGCCCCAGCATTTT. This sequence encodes CASSFGTFGQPQHF.